This T cell receptor (beta chain) stems from a study of human T cells and chemical hapten exposure. Whole-study context: 2% DPC was applied to about 2 cm by about 2 cm of upper inner arm skin for sensitization.

Time point denoted: pre-sensitization, week 0. Treatment denoted: therapeutic diphenylcyclopropenone sensitization with weekly scalp DPC. Library construction involved attaching unique molecular identifiers to individual cDNA molecules, which allowed quantitative, reproducible TCR counting. TCRdb used MiXCR to reprocess the RACE reads, holding one entry per CDR3 protein. This table has almost 40,000 distinct CDR3 sequences, about 7.6% appearing once. Overall study findings and caveats: With DPC sensitization, TCRs exceeding 1 in 1000 frequency showed no change.

About this clonotype itself: The antigen is undetermined.

CDR3 length: 12 amino acids. Germline trimming cut 6 bases from V and 4 bases from J; bases unmatched to any gene: 4. Looked up from germline, CDR1 is SQVTM and CDR2 is ANQGSEA. V usage is TRBV29-1 and J usage is TRBJ1-1; 8 bases agree with TRBD1. The sequence derives from a woman in her 50s with alopecia areata. Some clones in this sample may be carry-over from other donors' samples. The sequences come from whole blood, collected in connection with sensitization to the hapten diphenylcyclopropenone (DPC). The CDR3 nucleotides read TGCAGCGTCGATACAGGGGGCACTGAAGCTTTCTTT. It translates to CSVDTGGTEAFF.